This TCR beta chain was found in a study of cytomegalovirus exposure and HLA in healthy donors. J gave up 6 bases and V 4 bases, and 7 bases lay outside the gene matches. Germline V CDR1 and CDR2: SGHKS, YYEKEE (reference sequence). The CDR3 contains 14 residues. Points on this clone: As yet, its antigen is unknown.

General study results and limits: In all likelihood, a cluster of highly shared sequence variants was a sequencing artifact. For cytomegalovirus status, the classifier reportedly gave diagnoses with high specificity and sensitivity. No immune exposure information besides CMV serostatus was available.

13 Jbeta primers and 60 Vbeta primers were used for the PCR. The data were produced by immunoSEQ multiplex PCR, yet TCRdb's version contains in-frame clones alone and is incomplete. The sample shows 90,000 to 130,000 clones, about 80% of them seen only once. The receptor was isolated from a man in his thirties or forties in good health and CMV-seropositive. Sequencing used PBMCs. The V gene is TRBV5-5, the J gene TRBJ2-7; 10 bases line up with TRBD1. The chain's CDR3 is CASSRSRTGGEQYF. The CDR3 DNA reads TGTGCCAGCAGCCGATCTCGGACAGGGGGCGAGCAGTACTTC.